The 31 T cell receptor beta chains presented below share a single source sample, sequenced in a study of T cell repertoires in cytomegalovirus infection. The antigens these receptors bind are not known. A single record per CDR3 protein comes from TCRdb applying MiXCR to the reads. The sample includes 750,000 to 950,000 distinct CDR3 sequences, approximately 32% of them seen just once. The sequences come from cultured CD8+ T cells from PBMCs, collected from culture after CMV antigen stimulation. The receptors were sampled from a human donor in good health (CMV status not recorded). Some clones in this sample may be carry-over from other donors' samples.

Note on this clonotype: At one end, the junction sequence differs from germline, possibly due to a read error. The rearrangement joins TRBV12-3 or TRBV12-4 to TRBJ1-1; no clear D. CDR3 length: 16 amino acids. The chain's CDR3 is CASSLDVTGEATEALF. The CDR3 bases are TGTGCCAGCAGTTTAGACGTTACGGGAGAAGCGACTGAAGCTTTGTTT.

This clonotype was counted between two and nine times. The V call is TRBV15, the J call TRBJ2-2, with no clear D. The CDR3 has 13 residues. The germline V and J ends were trimmed by 5 bases and 6 bases, with 10 bases remaining between them. Germline lookup yields CDR1 LNHNV and CDR2 YYDKDF (reference sequence). DNA of the CDR3: TGTGCCACCAGCGGTAACCACCCCGGGGAGCTGTTTTTT. Translated, it gives CATSGNHPGELFF.

V usage is TRBV27 and J usage is TRBJ2-3; TRBD1 is a possible D gene (6 bases). Germline V gene sequence: CDR1 MNHEY, CDR2 SMNVEV (reference sequence). The germline V and J ends were trimmed by 6 bases and 5 bases, with 9 bases remaining between them. The CDR3 extends over 12 amino acids. CDR3 region: CASRGQIDTQYF. The CDR3 coding sequence is TGTGCCAGCAGGGGACAAATAGATACGCAGTATTTT.

This clonotype has a count of ten or more. The CDR3 region has the DNA TGTGCCAGCAGCTTAGGTACAGGGGTGAATCAGCCCCAGCATTTT. It is translated as CASSLGTGVNQPQHF. V is TRBV7-6 and J is TRBJ1-5; 7 nucleotides match TRBD1. V lost 1 base, J lost 4 bases, and 4 bases stayed unmatched. Per germline, CDR1 SGHVS and CDR2 FNYEAQ. The CDR3 spans 15 residues.

J is TRBJ2-7 and V is TRBV15; perhaps TRBD2 as D (6 bases). The CDR3 is 16 amino acids. V was trimmed by 2 bases and J by 3 bases, leaving 17 bases between them. From germline, CDR1 is LNHNV and CDR2 YYDKDF (reference sequence). Here the CDR3 reads CATSRPTFSGSYEQYF. The CDR3 bases are TGTGCCACCAGCAGACCGACATTCTCCGGGAGCTACGAGCAGTACTTC.

This clonotype has a count of ten or more. The CDR3 sequence: CASSQESLMAAQGYNEQFF. The CDR3 DNA sequence: TGCGCCAGCAGCCAAGAAAGTCTCATGGCAGCCCAAGGATACAATGAGCAGTTCTTC. The rearrangement joins TRBV4-3 to TRBJ2-1; D gene ambiguous. CDR3 length: 19 residues. The germline V gene has CDR1 LGHNA and CDR2 YSLEER. V shed 0 bases and J shed 4 bases, with 22 bases lying between them.

The chain uses TRBV27 and TRBJ2-7; D not certain. V was trimmed by 1 base and J by 4 bases, leaving 11 bases between them. The CDR3 spans 14 residues. Germline V gene lookup returns CDR1 MNHEY and CDR2 SMNVEV (reference sequence). CDR3 sequence (DNA): TGTGCCAGCAGTTTATATGCAGGTTGGTACGAGCAGTACTTC. It yields the protein CASSLYAGWYEQYF.

This clonotype was observed many times. The V call is TRBV7-8, the J call TRBJ1-1; TRBD1 matches at 8 bases. The CDR3 contains 17 residues. V was pared by 0 bases and J by 6 bases, with 12 bases of the junction left unmatched. Germline lookup yields CDR1 SGHVS and CDR2 FQNEAQ. Written as DNA, the CDR3 is TGTGCCAGCAGCTTAGCGCAGGGGGCGAGAGGGGTCCCTGAAGCTTTCTTT. Protein sequence: CASSLAQGARGVPEAFF.

As for this clonotype: Mismatch with germline at one junction end may stem from a read error. The V gene is TRBV7-7, the J gene TRBJ2-2; D is unresolved. The CDR3 spans 15 residues. Germline V gene data show CDR1 as SSHAT and CDR2 as FNYEAQ (reference sequence). The CDR3 sequence: CASSFLGTNTGELFF. CDR3 DNA: TGTGCTAGCAGCTTTTTGGGGACGAACACCGGGGAGCTGTTTTTT.

Many counts were recorded for this clonotype. The chain combines TRBV7-9 with TRBJ1-6, with a tentative D call TRBD1 (6 bases). Trimming left V 6 bases short and J 7 bases short, with 16 bases between. The CDR3 extends over 15 amino acids. Germline values: CDR1 SEHNR, CDR2 FQNEAQ (reference sequence). The chain's CDR3 is CASRAPGDRNSPLHF. The CDR3, as DNA: TGTGCCAGCAGGGCTCCAGGGGATCGGAATTCACCCCTCCACTTT.

CDR3 sequence (DNA): TGTGCCAGCCGGGACAGCACATTCTCCTACGAGCAGTACTTC. Translated, it gives CASRDSTFSYEQYF. The genes are TRBV27 and TRBJ2-7; TRBD1 matches at 7 bases. Unmatched junction bases numbered 7, after V lost 8 bases and J lost 0 bases. The CDR3 length is 14 residues. CDR1 MNHEY and CDR2 SMNVEV come from the germline V gene (reference sequence).

A single count supports this clonotype. The V gene is TRBV3-1, the J gene TRBJ2-7; D gene uncertain. CDR3 length: 13 amino acids. Germline V gives CDR1 LGHDT, CDR2 YNNKEL (reference sequence). Deletions cut 0 bases from V and 5 bases from J, with 8 bases between. The CDR3 DNA sequence: TGTGCCAGCAGCCAAGATGGTGGGGACGAGCAGTACGTC. It specifies CASSQDGGDEQYV.

The chain joins TRBV5-4 to TRBJ1-2; D ambiguous. This CDR3 is 16 amino acids long. V dropped 4 bases and J dropped 0 bases, with 16 bases sitting between them. Germline V lookup: CDR1 SGHNT, CDR2 YYREEE (reference sequence). For the CDR3, the DNA is TGTGCCAGCAGCAGTGAGGGTAACACCTCTAACTATGGCTACACCTTC. It is translated as CASSSEGNTSNYGYTF.

The chain links TRBV12-3 or TRBV12-4 to TRBJ1-2, with a possible D match to TRBD1 (5 bases). Trimming removed 10 bases at V and 3 bases at J, with 12 bases between. The CDR3 is made up of 12 amino acids. The CDR3 nucleotides read TGTGCCATCCTCAGGGTTCACTATGGCTACACCTTC. It encodes CAILRVHYGYTF.

This clonotype has more than one count but fewer than ten. Here the CDR3 DNA reads TGTGCCAGCAGCTTCGCGTGGTCCTACAATGAGCAGTTCTTC. It codes for CASSFAWSYNEQFF. This chain joins TRBV7-9 and TRBJ2-1; D remains unclear. CDR3 length equals 14 residues. Trimming left V 3 bases short and J 1 base short, with 7 bases between. The germline CDR1 and CDR2 sequences are SEHNR and FQNEAQ (reference sequence). Based on the CDR3 plus reference TRBV7-9 and TRBJ2-1, the full variable domain is DTGVSQNPRHKITKRGQNVTFRCDPISEHNRLYWYRQTLGQGPEFLTYFQNEAQLEKSRLLSDRFSAERPKGSFSTLEIQRTEQGDSAMYLCASSFAWSYNEQFFGPGTRLTVL.

The genes are TRBV7-9 and TRBJ2-4; 12 nucleotides match TRBD2. This CDR3 region has 16 residues. The trim removed 5 bases at V and 8 bases at J, leaving 10 bases unmatched. Germline CDR1 and CDR2: SEHNR and FQNEAQ (reference sequence). The DNA of the CDR3 is TGTGCCAGCAGCACTGGACTAGCGGGGCAATGGGACATTCAGTACTTC. Encoded protein: CASSTGLAGQWDIQYF.

The chain recombines TRBV7-6 with TRBJ2-3, with D perhaps TRBD1 (6 bases). Per germline, CDR1 SGHVS and CDR2 FNYEAQ. The V end lost 2 bases, the J end lost 6 bases, and 15 bases lay between the germline ends. There are 15 residues in the CDR3. The CDR3 DNA follows: TGTGCCAGCAGCTTAAGGGGCAGGGGCTTGGATACGCAGTATTTT. Amino acids: CASSLRGRGLDTQYF.

This clonotype was picked up many times. V is TRBV7-2 and J is TRBJ1-5; TRBD1 matches at 12 bases. Germline CDR1 is SGHTA and CDR2 is FQGNSA. The length of the CDR3 is 16 residues. The V segment lost 3 bases and the J segment 6 bases; nucleotides outside the gene matches: 6. CDR3: CASSFPGQGASQPQHF. The CDR3 region has the DNA TGTGCCAGCAGCTTCCCGGGACAGGGGGCGAGTCAGCCCCAGCATTTT.

The chain links TRBV6-2 or TRBV6-3 to TRBJ1-1; D not certain. Germline V gene sequence: CDR1 MNHEY, CDR2 SVGEGT. This CDR3 spans 14 amino acids. Trimming cost V 6 bases and J 0 bases, with 11 bases left between them. The CDR3 DNA reads TGTGCCAGCAGGGGATTCGGGGTGAACACTGAAGCTTTCTTT. Amino acid sequence: CASRGFGVNTEAFF.

The chain joins TRBV12-3 or TRBV12-4 to TRBJ2-5, with D possibly being TRBD2 (5 bases). V shed 4 bases and J shed 2 bases, with 8 bases lying between them. This CDR3 is 13 amino acids long. DNA for the CDR3: TGTGCCAGCAGTTCCGGGGTACAAGAGACCCAGTACTTC. The encoded protein is CASSSGVQETQYF.

The chain employs TRBV19 and TRBJ1-4; a possible D gene is TRBD1 (5 bases). Germline V gene lookup returns CDR1 LNHDA and CDR2 SQIVND (reference sequence). This CDR3 is 15 amino acids long. V shed 6 bases and J shed 14 bases, with 25 bases lying between them. CDR3 in DNA: TGTGCCAGTAGAGAACCGGTCGTCCAGCAGGGAAACCTGTTTTTT. Its translation: CASREPVVQQGNLFF.

This CDR3 reads CASSYVVGVGNIQYF. In DNA form, the CDR3 reads TGTGCCAGCAGTTATGTAGTCGGAGTCGGGAACATTCAGTACTTC. The V and J genes are TRBV6-2 or TRBV6-3 and TRBJ2-4; D gene unclear. Germline CDR1 is MNHEY and CDR2 is SVGEGT. CDR3 length equals 15 residues. V was cut by 3 bases and J by 7 bases, with 16 bases left in between.

CDR3 in amino acids: CASSPRESNTEAFF. In nucleotides, the CDR3 is TGTGCCAGCAGCCCCCGGGAAAGCAACACTGAAGCTTTCTTT. V and J are TRBV7-6 and TRBJ1-1; no firm D call. Germline V CDR1 and CDR2: SGHVS, FNYEAQ. V lost 5 bases, J lost 2 bases, and 12 bases lay in between. CDR3 length: 14 residues.

The rearrangement joins TRBV27 to TRBJ1-2; no definite D call. Germline V gene sequence: CDR1 MNHEY, CDR2 SMNVEV (reference sequence). This CDR3 has 13 residues. The ends were cut back, 5 bases at V and 3 bases at J, with 10 bases in the middle. The CDR3 loop reads CASSTGRHYGYTF. Written as DNA, the CDR3 is TGTGCCAGCAGTACCGGACGTCACTATGGCTACACCTTC.

The rearrangement uses TRBV14 and TRBJ1-1, with D possibly being TRBD1 (5 bases). V was shortened by 0 bases and J by 0 bases, with 8 bases between the two germline ends. Germline loops: CDR1 SGHDN, CDR2 FVKESK. The CDR3 length is 15 residues. CDR3 DNA: TGTGCCAGCAGCCAAGAACAAGGGGTGAACACTGAAGCTTTCTTT. This translates into CASSQEQGVNTEAFF.

The sample holds a few counts of this clonotype. The V and J genes are TRBV4-2 and TRBJ1-4; 7 bases fit TRBD1. Unmatched junction bases numbered 5, after V lost 0 bases and J lost 7 bases. The CDR3 is 15 residues long. Germline values: CDR1 LGHNA, CDR2 YNFKEQ. The CDR3 DNA reads TGTGCCAGCAGCCAAGAGGGAGGGGGCTTTGAAAAACTGTTTTTT. Translated: CASSQEGGGFEKLFF.

This clonotype was seen just once. This sequence joins TRBV11-2 and TRBJ1-2, with 8 bases identical to TRBD1. CDR3 length equals 14 residues. Germline V CDR1 and CDR2: SGHAT, FQNNGV. Trimming at V came to 0 bases and at J to 7 bases, leaving 4 bases not matched to a gene. The CDR3 here is CASSLDLTGGGYTF. The CDR3 DNA follows: TGTGCCAGCAGCTTAGATCTAACAGGGGGTGGCTACACCTTC.

Worth noting for this clonotype: Possible read error: a much larger clone is one base away. The rearrangement joins TRBV7-6 to TRBJ1-1, with a tentative D call TRBD1 (5 bases). Germline V lookup: CDR1 SGHVS, CDR2 FNYEAQ. The CDR3 is made up of 16 amino acids. CDR3 in amino acids: CASSLAQDTDNTVAFF. The DNA for the CDR3 is TGTGCCAGCAGCTTAGCGCAGGACACCGACAACACTGTAGCTTTCTTT.

The chain links TRBV6-5 to TRBJ1-2; no clear D gene. This CDR3 is built from 15 residues. The germline V gene encodes CDR1 MNHEY and CDR2 SVGAGI. V lost 0 bases and J lost 4, with 12 bases in between. The CDR3 loop is CASSYSSVTRYGYTF. The DNA of the CDR3 is TGTGCCAGCAGTTACTCGAGCGTCACTCGCTATGGCTACACCTTC.

The table lists this clonotype with many counts. The chain joins TRBV12-3 or TRBV12-4 to TRBJ2-1, with TRBD1 as a possible D gene (6 bases). The CDR3 extends over 15 amino acids. V lost 3 bases and J lost 0, with 9 bases in between. The CDR3 DNA sequence: TGTGCCAGCAGTTTGGACAGAAGCTCCTACAATGAGCAGTTCTTC. It encodes CASSLDRSSYNEQFF.

The rearrangement links TRBV27 to TRBJ2-6, with D possibly TRBD2 on 7 matching bases. Trimming pared 7 bases from V and 15 bases from J, leaving 19 bases between. The germline V gene has CDR1 MNHEY and CDR2 SMNVEV (reference sequence). This CDR3 has 13 residues. For the CDR3, the DNA is TGTGCCAGCATGAGTTTGGGGGGGCGCCACCTGACTTTC. The encoded protein is CASMSLGGRHLTF.